The T cell receptor beta chain under discussion was sequenced for a study of a mutant IDH1 vaccine in newly diagnosed glioma. Study overall: Prior therapy was radiotherapy, temozolomide, or both; most received both. The study's findings and limits: Seemingly, pseudoprogression had no relation to changes in the top peripheral T cell clonotypes.

Note on this clone: Its target is unknown.

Time point in this sample: week 11, during vaccination. Vaccine doses each comprised 300 ug of mutant IDH1 20-mer peptide, with topical imiquimod. Here immunoSEQ multiplex PCR was the method, and the copy in TCRdb shows in-frame clones only, minus some. The sample yields about 31,000 clones, just under 80% seen once. Trimming removed 0 bases from V and 3 bases from J, with 15 bases in between. This CDR3 is built from 16 residues. The germline V gene has CDR1 LNHNV and CDR2 YYDKDF (reference sequence). The receptor was derived from a young man with glioma. This sample comprised PBMCs, obtained from a glioma patient whose treatment included an IDH1 peptide vaccine. The gene calls are TRBV15 and TRBJ2-7; D not resolved. The CDR3 region has the DNA TGTGCCACCAGCAGAGATTACGGGCAAACAGACTACGAGCAGTACTTC. It is translated as CATSRDYGQTDYEQYF.